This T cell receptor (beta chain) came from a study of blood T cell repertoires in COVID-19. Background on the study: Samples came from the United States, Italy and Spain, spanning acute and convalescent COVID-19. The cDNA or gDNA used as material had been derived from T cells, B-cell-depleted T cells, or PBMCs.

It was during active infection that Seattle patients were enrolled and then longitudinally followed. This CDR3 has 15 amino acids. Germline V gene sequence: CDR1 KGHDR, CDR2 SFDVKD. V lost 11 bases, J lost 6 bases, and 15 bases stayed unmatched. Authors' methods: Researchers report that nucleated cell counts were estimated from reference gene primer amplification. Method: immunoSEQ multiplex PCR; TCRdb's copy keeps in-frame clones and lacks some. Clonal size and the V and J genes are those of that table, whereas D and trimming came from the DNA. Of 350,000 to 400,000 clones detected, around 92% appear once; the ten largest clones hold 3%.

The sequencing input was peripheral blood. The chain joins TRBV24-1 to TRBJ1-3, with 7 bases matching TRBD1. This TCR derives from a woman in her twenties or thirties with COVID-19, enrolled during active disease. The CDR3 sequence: CASQGGFSGLNTIYF. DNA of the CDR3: TGTGCCAGCCAGGGGGGTTTTTCGGGATTAAACACCATATATTTT.